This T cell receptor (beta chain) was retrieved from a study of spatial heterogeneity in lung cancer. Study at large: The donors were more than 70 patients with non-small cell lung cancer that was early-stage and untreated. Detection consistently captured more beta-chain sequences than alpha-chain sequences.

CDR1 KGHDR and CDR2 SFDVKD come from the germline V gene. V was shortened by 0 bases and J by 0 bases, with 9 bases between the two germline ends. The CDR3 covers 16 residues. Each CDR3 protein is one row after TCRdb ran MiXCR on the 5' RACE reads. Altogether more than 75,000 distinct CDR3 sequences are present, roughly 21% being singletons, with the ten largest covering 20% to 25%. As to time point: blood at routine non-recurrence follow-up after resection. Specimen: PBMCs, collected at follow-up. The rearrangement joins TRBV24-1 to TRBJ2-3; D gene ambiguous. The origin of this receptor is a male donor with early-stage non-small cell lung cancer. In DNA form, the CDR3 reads TGTGCCACCAGTGATTTGCGAGCCGGGAGCACAGATACGCAGTATTTT. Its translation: CATSDLRAGSTDTQYF.